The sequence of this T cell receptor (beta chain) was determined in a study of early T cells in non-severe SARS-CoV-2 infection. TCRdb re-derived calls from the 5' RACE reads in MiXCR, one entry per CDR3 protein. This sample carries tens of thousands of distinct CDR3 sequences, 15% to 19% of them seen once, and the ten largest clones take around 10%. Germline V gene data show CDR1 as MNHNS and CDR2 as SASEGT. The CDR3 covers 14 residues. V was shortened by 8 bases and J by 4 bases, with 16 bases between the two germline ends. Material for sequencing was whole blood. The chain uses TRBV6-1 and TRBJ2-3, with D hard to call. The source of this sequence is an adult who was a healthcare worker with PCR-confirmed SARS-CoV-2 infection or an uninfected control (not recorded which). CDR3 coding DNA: TGTGCCAGCCATACATGGTCCGGACCAGATACGCAGTATTTT. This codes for CASHTWSGPDTQYF.